This passage covers 26 T cell receptor beta chains from one sample sequenced in a study of T cell responses to AZD1222 COVID-19 vaccine. Sequenced by immunoSEQ multiplex PCR; TCRdb stores in-frame clones only, minus some. The sample yields around 83,000 clones, roughly nine tenths seen once. Sequenced material: peripheral blood, taken on day 0 of AZD1222 vaccination. The receptors come from an adult in good health.

The chain joins TRBV7-3 to TRBJ2-3; TRBD2 aligns across 11 bases. V lost 3 bases to trimming and J lost 3 bases; unmatched junction nucleotides: 5. The CDR3 loop spans 16 amino acids. Germline V gene lookup returns CDR1 SGHTA and CDR2 FQGTGA. CDR3 residues: CASSFLAGGGTDTQYF. CDR3 nucleotides: TGTGCCAGCAGCTTCCTAGCGGGAGGAGGGACAGATACGCAGTATTTT.

The CDR3 DNA reads as TGTGCCAGCAGTCCACCCGGGACAGGGTACGAGCAGTACTTC. This codes for CASSPPGTGYEQYF. The rearrangement links TRBV27 to TRBJ2-7, with 9 bases that match TRBD1. Germline V gene sequence: CDR1 MNHEY, CDR2 SMNVEV (reference sequence). The CDR3 runs 14 residues. Trimming at V came to 5 bases and at J to 4 bases, leaving 6 bases not matched to a gene.

V and J are TRBV18 and TRBJ2-3; 8 nucleotides agree with TRBD2. Germline lookup yields CDR1 KGHSH and CDR2 LQKENI. Trimming took 0 bases from V and 1 from J; bases not matched to a gene: 0. This CDR3 comprises 15 residues. The CDR3 DNA is TGTGCCAGCTCACCACCACTAGCGGGCACAGATACGCAGTATTTT. Residues: CASSPPLAGTDTQYF.

This clone showed up just once. The chain combines TRBV5-1 with TRBJ1-3; 7 bases match TRBD1. V trimming: 4 bases; J trimming: 0 bases; junction bases outside the gene matches: 7. CDR1 and CDR2 (germline): SGHRS, YFSETQ. This CDR3 region has 16 residues. The CDR3 sequence is CASSVGTVSSGNTIYF. CDR3 DNA sequence: TGCGCCAGCAGCGTAGGGACAGTGAGCTCTGGAAACACCATATATTTT.

This clone ranks as medium-sized. This chain uses TRBV20-1 with TRBJ1-1, with D unresolved. Trimming shortened V by 3 bases and J by 4 bases, and 12 bases separated the two germline ends. Per the germline V gene, CDR1 is DFQATT and CDR2 is SNEGSKA (reference sequence). This CDR3 has 13 amino acids. CDR3 region: CSASRGRGTEAFF. In nucleotides, the CDR3 is TGCAGTGCTAGTCGAGGTCGGGGCACTGAAGCTTTCTTT.

A remark on this clone: This CDR3 is also generated by other DNA sequences in the sample. The chain uses TRBV5-1 and TRBJ2-1; 8 nucleotides line up with TRBD1. Losses at the gene ends were 5 bases for V and 5 bases for J; bases not matched to a gene: 3. The germline gives CDR1 SGHRS, CDR2 YFSETQ. The CDR3 is 13 residues long. CDR3 amino acids: CASSRTGHNEQFF. As DNA, the CDR3 is TGCGCCAGCAGTCGGACAGGGCACAATGAGCAGTTCTTC.

This clone was counted only a few times. The V call is TRBV28, the J call TRBJ2-1; no clear D gene. Germline V lookup: CDR1 MDHEN, CDR2 SYDVKM. The CDR3 loop spans 13 amino acids. V lost 5 bases to trimming and J lost 6 bases, with 11 bases between them. The CDR3: CASSIASINEQFF. CDR3 DNA sequence: TGTGCCAGCAGTATTGCCAGCATCAATGAGCAGTTCTTC.

The V call is TRBV20-1, the J call TRBJ2-7; TRBD1 might be the D (5 bases). The length of the CDR3 is 11 residues. Trimming cost V 6 bases and J 4 bases, with 10 bases left between them. CDR1 and CDR2 from the germline V gene are DFQATT and SNEGSKA (reference sequence). The CDR3 spells CSARQGYEQYF. The CDR3 nucleotides are TGCAGTGCGCGCCAGGGTTACGAGCAGTACTTC.

This CDR3 reads CASGFPAVGYTF. The CDR3 nucleotides read TGTGCCAGCGGGTTTCCAGCGGTTGGCTACACCTTC. The V gene is TRBV6-5, the J gene TRBJ1-2, with D uncertain. Germline values: CDR1 MNHEY, CDR2 SVGAGI. V was cut by 8 bases and J by 7 bases, with 14 bases left in between. The CDR3 is 12 residues long.

V gene TRBV6-5 combines with J gene TRBJ2-5; TRBD1 matches at 7 bases. The CDR3 length is 14 residues. V shed 2 bases, J shed 5 bases, and the junction held 5 bases outside the gene matches. Germline CDR1 MNHEY, CDR2 SVGAGI. The chain's CDR3 is CASSYNRGGETQYF. The CDR3 DNA follows: TGTGCCAGCAGTTACAACAGGGGCGGGGAGACCCAGTACTTC.

The chain carries TRBV5-1 and TRBJ2-5; 8 positions agree with TRBD1. The germline V gene has CDR1 SGHRS and CDR2 YFSETQ. This CDR3 contains 14 residues. J was trimmed by 2 bases and V by 2 bases; bases with no gene match: 2. The CDR3 spells CASSLRQGQETQYF. CDR3 coding DNA: TGCGCCAGCAGCTTAAGACAGGGGCAAGAGACCCAGTACTTC.

The chain carries TRBV10-3 and TRBJ1-2; TRBD1 matches at 9 bases. Germline V gives CDR1 ENHRY, CDR2 SYGVKD. CDR3 length equals 15 residues. Trimming at V came to 4 bases and at J to 6 bases, leaving 9 bases not matched to a gene. DNA of the CDR3: TGTGCCATCAGTGTACCGGGACAGGGCGTCAATGGCTACACCTTC. It translates to CAISVPGQGVNGYTF.

This sequence joins TRBV7-9 and TRBJ1-1; D not certain. Germline lookup yields CDR1 SEHNR and CDR2 FQNEAQ (reference sequence). The CDR3 is 12 residues long. V was clipped by 2 bases and J by 6 bases, with 7 bases between them. CDR3 bases: TGTGCCAGCAGCTTACAGCGCCCTGAAGCTTTCTTT. It is translated as CASSLQRPEAFF.

The chain employs TRBV6-5 and TRBJ2-7, with 9 bases identical to TRBD2. Germline V lookup: CDR1 MNHEY, CDR2 SVGAGI. Germline trimming cut 0 bases from V and 3 bases from J; bases unmatched to any gene: 3. The CDR3 contains 15 residues. CDR3 nucleotide sequence: TGTGCCAGCAGTTACTCTAGTAGCGGGGGCTACGAGCAGTACTTC. The encoded protein is CASSYSSSGGYEQYF.

The chain employs TRBV9 and TRBJ2-2, with 11 nucleotides matching TRBD2. The J segment lost 1 base and the V segment lost 4 bases, leaving 6 bases of the junction unmatched. Germline V CDR1 and CDR2: SGDLS, YYNGEE. The CDR3 has 17 residues. CDR3 sequence (DNA): TGTGCCAGCAGCCCGACTAGCGGGACTGGGAACACCGGGGAGCTGTTTTTT. Translated, it gives CASSPTSGTGNTGELFF.

This chain links TRBV28 with TRBJ1-2, with D possibly being TRBD1 (6 bases). The CDR3 covers 13 residues. The germline gives CDR1 MDHEN, CDR2 SYDVKM. The germline V and J ends were trimmed by 3 bases and 4 bases, with 9 bases remaining between them. For the CDR3, the DNA is TGTGCCAGCAGTTTTTTAGGGGGCTATGGCTACACCTTC. Protein: CASSFLGGYGYTF.

This sequence joins TRBV25-1 and TRBJ1-1; unclear D gene. Trimming pared 5 bases from V and 0 bases from J, leaving 4 bases between. Looked up from germline, CDR1 is MGHDK and CDR2 is SYGVNS. The CDR3 contains 12 residues. In DNA, the CDR3 is TGTGCCAGCAGTCGGATGAACACTGAAGCTTTCTTT. Protein sequence: CASSRMNTEAFF.

This clone was observed once. CDR3 sequence (DNA): TGTGCCAGCAGTTCCCCTGGTCTGAACACTGAAGCTTTCTTT. Amino acid sequence: CASSSPGLNTEAFF. The chain has TRBV27 and TRBJ1-1, with D unresolved. The V and J ends lost 4 bases and 0 bases respectively, with 9 bases between them. The CDR3 contains 14 residues. CDR1 is MNHEY, CDR2 SMNVEV, per germline (reference sequence).

V is TRBV9 and J is TRBJ1-1; 9 nucleotides agree with TRBD1. J gave up 3 bases and V 3 bases, and 3 bases lay outside the gene matches. Looked up from germline, CDR1 is SGDLS and CDR2 is YYNGEE. The CDR3 consists of 14 residues. The CDR3 region has the DNA TGTGCCAGCAGCGCTCGACAGGGGGACACTGAAGCTTTCTTT. It translates to CASSARQGDTEAFF.

The chain recombines TRBV7-6 with TRBJ2-7; 8 positions agree with TRBD1. The CDR3 sequence is 14 residues long. Germline values: CDR1 SGHVS, CDR2 FNYEAQ. The trim removed 5 bases at V and 3 bases at J, leaving 6 bases unmatched. The CDR3 spells CASSQRTGNYEQYF. In nucleotides, the CDR3 is TGTGCCAGCAGCCAGAGGACAGGGAACTACGAGCAGTACTTC. The complete variable domain, with remaining parts taken from reference TRBV7-6 and TRBJ2-7, reads GAGVSQSPRYKVTKRGQDVALRCDPISGHVSLYWYRQALGQGPEFLTYFNYEAQQDKSGLPNDRFSAERPEGSISTLTIQRTEQRDSAMYRCASSQRTGNYEQYFGPGTRLTVT.

The chain joins TRBV11-2 to TRBJ2-5; the D is unclear. This CDR3 is 14 amino acids long. V shed 5 bases and J shed 1 base, with 11 bases lying between them. The V gene's germline CDR1 is SGHAT and CDR2 FQNNGV. CDR3 loop: CASSVGSGQETQYF. The DNA of the CDR3 is TGTGCCAGCAGCGTGGGATCAGGCCAAGAGACCCAGTACTTC.

The genes are TRBV7-2 and TRBJ2-4; TRBD2 might be the D (5 bases). V dropped 1 base and J dropped 12 bases, with 10 bases sitting between them. CDR1 and CDR2 (germline): SGHTA, FQGNSA. The CDR3 has 12 residues. CDR3 in DNA: TGTGCCAGCAGCTTAGTTTTCGGGAATCAGTACTTC. Amino acids: CASSLVFGNQYF.

The CDR3 sequence: CASSDGLGEGEQFF. The CDR3, as DNA: TGTGCCAGCAGCGACGGACTGGGGGAGGGTGAGCAGTTCTTC. The chain joins TRBV5-4 to TRBJ2-1; 7 bases fit TRBD2. The V and J ends lost 4 bases and 9 bases, in that order; junction bases with no gene match: 10. In germline, CDR1 is SGHNT, CDR2 YYREEE (reference sequence). CDR3 length equals 14 residues.

The chain combines TRBV20-1 with TRBJ1-4; tentative D call: TRBD1 (5 bases). The length of the CDR3 is 15 residues. Deletions cut 3 bases from V and 3 bases from J, with 14 bases between. The V gene's germline CDR1 is DFQATT and CDR2 SNEGSKA (reference sequence). The CDR3 coding sequence is TGCAGTGCTAGTTCGACCAGGGCATCTAATGAAAAACTGTTTTTT. It codes for CSASSTRASNEKLFF.

V is TRBV5-6 and J is TRBJ2-7; 7 positions agree with TRBD1. The length of the CDR3 is 16 residues. Germline lookup yields CDR1 SGHDT and CDR2 YYEEEE. Trimming cost V 4 bases and J 3 bases; bases outside gene matches: 13. CDR3 in amino acids: CASSVRQGPPHYEQYF. DNA for the CDR3: TGTGCCAGCAGCGTCCGACAGGGCCCCCCCCACTACGAGCAGTACTTC.

The chain combines TRBV7-7 with TRBJ1-5; D unresolved. From germline, CDR1 is SSHAT and CDR2 FNYEAQ (reference sequence). The CDR3 extends over 15 amino acids. The germline V and J ends were trimmed by 3 bases and 7 bases, with 16 bases remaining between them. The CDR3 DNA is TGTGCCAGCAGCTTTGGAGTGATGGTGGGGCAGCCCCAGCATTTT. Amino acids: CASSFGVMVGQPQHF.